The following is a T cell receptor (beta chain) sequence with its context. Data came from immunoSEQ multiplex PCR; TCRdb stores just in-frame clones and leaves some out. The sample records approximately 40,000 clones, around 94% being singletons. Healthy Finnish infants undergoing corrective surgery for congenital heart defects were used as donors. CDR1 is SGHNT and CDR2 is YYREEE in the germline V gene (reference sequence). V shed 0 bases and J shed 8 bases, with 12 bases lying between them. This CDR3 region has 14 residues. These data originate in a study of human thymus T cells. Sequencing used blood. The sequence derives from a boy in the first two years of life with a congenital heart defect but otherwise immunologically healthy. The chain uses TRBV5-4 and TRBJ2-1; no clear D gene. The CDR3 DNA reads as TGTGCCAGCAGCTTGGCGGGCGGCGGCGATGAGCAGTTCTTC. It translates to CASSLAGGGDEQFF.